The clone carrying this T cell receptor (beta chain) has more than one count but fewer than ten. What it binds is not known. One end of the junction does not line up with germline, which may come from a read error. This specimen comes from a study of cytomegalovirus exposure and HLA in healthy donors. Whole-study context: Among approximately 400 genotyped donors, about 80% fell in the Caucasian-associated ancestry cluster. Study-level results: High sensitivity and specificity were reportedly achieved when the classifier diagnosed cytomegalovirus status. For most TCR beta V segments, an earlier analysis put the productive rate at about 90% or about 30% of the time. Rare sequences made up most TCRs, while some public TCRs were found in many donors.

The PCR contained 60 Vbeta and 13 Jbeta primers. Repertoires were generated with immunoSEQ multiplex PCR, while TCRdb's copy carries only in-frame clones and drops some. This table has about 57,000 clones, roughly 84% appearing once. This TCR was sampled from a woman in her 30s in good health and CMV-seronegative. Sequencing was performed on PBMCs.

CDR3 bases: TGTTCCAGCAGCTTCGGAGGGACTGAAGCTTTCTTT. It specifies CSSSFGGTEAFF. This sequence joins TRBV7-9 and TRBJ1-1; D ambiguous. Germline V gene data show CDR1 as SEHNR and CDR2 as FQNEAQ (reference sequence). The CDR3 contains 12 residues.